The 14 T cell receptor beta chains listed next were all sequenced from one sample in a study of CD8+ T cells in alopecia areata. Isolated RNA was reverse transcribed into cDNA used as the sequencing template. Method: immunoSEQ multiplex PCR; TCRdb's copy keeps in-frame clones and lacks some. The table has 95,000 to 100,000 clones, approximately 66% seen once; the top ten hold around a sixth. Documented treatment: oral pan-JAK inhibitor, 5-10 mg twice daily. The sequences come from CD8+ T cells sorted from blood, collected at week 4, from a patient treated with tofacitinib. These receptors were taken from a human donor with alopecia areata.

This clone was counted between two and nine times. The chain has TRBV5-6 and TRBJ1-2, with a tentative D call TRBD1 (5 bases). Germline loops: CDR1 SGHDT, CDR2 YYEEEE. V was trimmed by 0 bases and J by 3 bases, leaving 9 bases between them. This CDR3 is 14 amino acids long. This CDR3 is CASSLGLGDYGYTF. The CDR3 DNA reads TGTGCCAGCAGCTTGGGGTTAGGGGACTATGGCTACACCTTC.

The sample holds a few counts of this clone. The chain combines TRBV6-5 with TRBJ2-7; D is uncertain. In germline, CDR1 is MNHEY, CDR2 SVGAGI. Trimming cost V 3 bases and J 0 bases, with 9 bases left between them. The CDR3 is 14 residues long. The CDR3 loop is CASSYFAGSYEQYF. CDR3 in DNA: TGTGCCAGCAGTTATTTCGCAGGCTCCTACGAGCAGTACTTC.

V is TRBV27 and J is TRBJ1-5, with D possibly TRBD1 on 6 matching bases. The V gene lost 5 bases and the J gene lost 1 base, with 15 bases spanning the gap. Germline V gene data show CDR1 as MNHEY and CDR2 as SMNVEV (reference sequence). The CDR3 spans 16 residues. The CDR3 DNA is TGTGCCAGCAGTACGACAGGACAAGGGAGCAATCAGCCCCAGCATTTT. Amino acids: CASSTTGQGSNQPQHF.

The genes are TRBV9 and TRBJ2-6; the D call may be TRBD1 or TRBD2 (5 bases each). CDR3 length: 16 amino acids. V dropped 3 bases and J dropped 0 bases, with 10 bases sitting between them. Germline V lookup: CDR1 SGDLS, CDR2 YYNGEE. The CDR3 DNA sequence: TGTGCCAGCAGCGCCCCAGGGAGCTCTGGGGCCAACGTCCTGACTTTC. The encoded protein is CASSAPGSSGANVLTF.

The chain links TRBV7-9 to TRBJ1-2, with 8 positions matching TRBD1. CDR1 and CDR2 (germline): SEHNR, FQNEAQ (reference sequence). V was clipped by 5 bases and J by 2 bases; unmatched bases: 13. This CDR3 has 17 amino acids. The CDR3 DNA sequence: TGTGCCAGCAGCCAACCCACAAGACAGGGGCAGAACTATGGCTACACCTTC. Protein: CASSQPTRQGQNYGYTF. Complete variable domain (other parts from reference TRBV7-9 and TRBJ1-2): DTGVSQNPRHKITKRGQNVTFRCDPISEHNRLYWYRQTLGQGPEFLTYFQNEAQLEKSRLLSDRFSAERPKGSFSTLEIQRTEQGDSAMYLCASSQPTRQGQNYGYTFGSGTRLTVV.

Only a few counts were recorded for this clone. The chain has TRBV28 and TRBJ2-7, with TRBD2 identical over 8 bases. Looked up from germline, CDR1 is MDHEN and CDR2 is SYDVKM. Germline trimming cut 10 bases from V and 2 bases from J; bases unmatched to any gene: 13. The CDR3 is 15 amino acids. The CDR3 loop reads CATGTGGGHPYEQYF. For the CDR3, the DNA is TGTGCCACCGGAACGGGGGGGGGCCACCCCTACGAGCAGTACTTC.

The V and J genes are TRBV29-1 and TRBJ1-2, with D unclear. The CDR3 is made up of 14 amino acids. The V end lost 5 bases, the J end lost 4 bases, and 17 bases lay between the germline ends. Germline values: CDR1 SQVTM, CDR2 ANQGSEA. The CDR3 DNA reads TGCAGCGTTATCCAAGCGGGCGCGCTCTATGGCTACACCTTC. This sequence encodes CSVIQAGALYGYTF.

The genes are TRBV7-9 and TRBJ2-5; 7 nucleotides line up with TRBD1. CDR1 is SEHNR, CDR2 FQNEAQ, per germline (reference sequence). J was trimmed by 2 bases and V by 3 bases; bases with no gene match: 9. CDR3 length: 16 residues. The CDR3 protein is CASSLLGTAKQETQYF. CDR3 DNA sequence: TGTGCCAGCAGCTTGTTAGGGACAGCGAAACAAGAGACCCAGTACTTC.

This clone was detected a few times. The V gene is TRBV28, the J gene TRBJ2-1; TRBD2 matches at 8 bases. The germline CDR1 and CDR2 sequences are MDHEN and SYDVKM. The length of the CDR3 is 13 residues. V was pared by 8 bases and J by 8 bases, with 8 bases of the junction left unmatched. Here the CDR3 DNA reads TGTGCCAGCCTAGACGGGAGGGAGCATGAGCAGTTCTTC. It specifies CASLDGREHEQFF.

The chain employs TRBV5-4 and TRBJ2-4; D might be TRBD1 or TRBD2, each matching 6 bases. The V end was cut by 0 bases, the J end by 3 bases, with 16 bases between. Germline V lookup: CDR1 SGHNT, CDR2 YYREEE (reference sequence). The CDR3 sequence is 17 residues long. CDR3 nucleotides: TGTGCCAGCAGCTTGGGAGGGGTCCGGGGGCGCAAAAACATTCAGTACTTC. This translates into CASSLGGVRGRKNIQYF.

The genes are TRBV9 and TRBJ1-3; no firm D call. Trimming stripped 0 bases from V and 4 bases from J, with 8 bases between. The CDR3 contains 14 residues. The V gene's germline CDR1 is SGDLS and CDR2 YYNGEE. CDR3 loop: CASSVAGTGNTIYF. CDR3 sequence (DNA): TGTGCCAGCAGCGTAGCTGGCACAGGAAACACCATATATTTT.

The chain joins TRBV29-1 to TRBJ1-2; possibly TRBD1 for D (5 bases). CDR3 size: 11 residues. Germline V gene data show CDR1 as SQVTM and CDR2 as ANQGSEA. V lost 6 bases and J 8 bases, leaving 13 bases between the germline ends. The CDR3 here is CSVRGMRGYTF. DNA for the CDR3: TGCAGCGTGAGGGGAATGAGGGGCTACACCTTC.

The CDR3 region is CASSIGRPSNYGYTF. For the CDR3, the DNA is TGCGCCAGCAGCATTGGACGGCCGTCTAACTATGGCTACACCTTC. The chain uses TRBV5-1 and TRBJ1-2; D remains unclear. Germline V CDR1 and CDR2: SGHRS, YFSETQ. This CDR3 has 15 amino acids. V was cut by 4 bases and J by 0 bases, with 13 bases left in between.

The chain carries TRBV2 and TRBJ1-2, with unresolved D. The CDR3 sequence is 15 residues long. Germline values: CDR1 SNHLY, CDR2 FYNNEI. Trimming left V 5 bases short and J 8 bases short, with 21 bases between. CDR3 coding DNA: TGTGCCAGCAGTCCCGAGTTCTCCGGGTTCCTCGGCTACACCTTC. It encodes CASSPEFSGFLGYTF.